The subject of this entry is one TCR beta chain. The antigen is unknown. The entry originates in a study of post-analysis software for immune sequencing data. Study-wide points: Normalized Chao1 diversity was significantly lower in multiple sclerosis patients than in controls. Same-batch samples co-clustered strongly by F measure. Among 5 or 6 TRBV segments more frequent in patients than controls were TRBV5-6, TRBV5-1 and TRBV20-1.

Every TCR beta cDNA library bore unique molecular identifiers. TCRdb fed the PCR reads into MiXCR, producing one record per CDR3 protein. Of a few hundred thousand distinct CDR3 sequences in the sample, 30% to 45% are singletons; the top ten hold around an eighth. This CDR3 region has 16 residues. The germline V gene has CDR1 DFQATT and CDR2 SNEGSKA (reference sequence). Trimming took 5 bases from V and 11 from J, leaving 30 bases between them. The V and J genes are TRBV20-1 and TRBJ1-1, with TRBD1 as a possible D gene (5 bases). This clonotype originated in a girl aged 5-17 years with multiple sclerosis. The material sequenced was blood. CDR3 coding DNA: TGCAGTGCTCGGGGAGGGGCACCCCGCAACGGAAAGAGGGCTTTCTTT. Translated: CSARGGAPRNGKRAFF.